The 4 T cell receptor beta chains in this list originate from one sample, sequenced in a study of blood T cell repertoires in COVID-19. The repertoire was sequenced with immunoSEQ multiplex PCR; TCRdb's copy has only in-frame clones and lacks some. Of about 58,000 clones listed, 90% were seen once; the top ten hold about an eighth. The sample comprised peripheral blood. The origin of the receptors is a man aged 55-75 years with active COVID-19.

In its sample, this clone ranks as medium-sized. This CDR3 reads CASRKSGFYEKLFF. Here the CDR3 DNA reads TGTGCCAGCAGGAAGTCAGGGTTTTATGAAAAACTGTTTTTT. The chain recombines TRBV28 with TRBJ1-4, with a tentative D call TRBD1 (5 bases). V was shortened by 6 bases and J by 6 bases, with 14 bases between the two germline ends. Germline V gene sequence: CDR1 MDHEN, CDR2 SYDVKM. This CDR3 region has 14 residues.

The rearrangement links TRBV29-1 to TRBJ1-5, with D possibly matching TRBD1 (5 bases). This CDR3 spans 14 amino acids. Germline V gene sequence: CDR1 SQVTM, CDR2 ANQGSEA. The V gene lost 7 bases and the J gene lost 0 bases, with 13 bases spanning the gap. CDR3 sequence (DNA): TGCAGCGCCTCGACAGATAATAGCAATCAGCCCCAGCATTTT. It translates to CSASTDNSNQPQHF.

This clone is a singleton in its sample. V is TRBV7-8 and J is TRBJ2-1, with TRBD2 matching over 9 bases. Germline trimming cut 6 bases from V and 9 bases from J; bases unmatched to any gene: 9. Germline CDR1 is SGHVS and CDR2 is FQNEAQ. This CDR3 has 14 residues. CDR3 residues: CASSYGTSNGEQFF. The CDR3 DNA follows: TGTGCCAGCAGTTACGGGACTAGCAATGGTGAGCAGTTCTTC.

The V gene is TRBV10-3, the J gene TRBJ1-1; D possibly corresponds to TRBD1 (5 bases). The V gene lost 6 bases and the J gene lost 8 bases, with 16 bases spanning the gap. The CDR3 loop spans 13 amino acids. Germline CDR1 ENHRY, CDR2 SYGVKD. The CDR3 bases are TGTGCCATCAGCGAGGGAACAGGTACCGAAGCTTTCTTT. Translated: CAISEGTGTEAFF.